The T cell receptor (beta chain) under discussion was sequenced for a study of PD-1 blockade in mismatch repair-deficient tumors. In germline, CDR1 is MDHEN, CDR2 SYDVKM. The V and J ends lost 6 bases and 2 bases, in that order; junction bases with no gene match: 13. The CDR3 has 18 amino acids. Repertoires were generated with immunoSEQ multiplex PCR, while TCRdb's copy carries only in-frame clones and drops some. This repertoire shows 120,000 or so clones, around 83% found once; its top ten account for about 13%. PCR or immunohistochemistry showed mismatch repair deficiency in every enrolled patient.

The rearrangement joins TRBV28 to TRBJ2-7, with 13 positions matching TRBD2. The source was peripheral blood, collected 44 weeks after starting pembrolizumab. The TCR comes from an adult with mismatch repair-deficient cancer. CDR3 DNA sequence: TGTGCCAGCAGCCAGGGACTAGCGGGAAAAGAGGGAACCTACGAGCAGTACTTC. Its translation: CASSQGLAGKEGTYEQYF.